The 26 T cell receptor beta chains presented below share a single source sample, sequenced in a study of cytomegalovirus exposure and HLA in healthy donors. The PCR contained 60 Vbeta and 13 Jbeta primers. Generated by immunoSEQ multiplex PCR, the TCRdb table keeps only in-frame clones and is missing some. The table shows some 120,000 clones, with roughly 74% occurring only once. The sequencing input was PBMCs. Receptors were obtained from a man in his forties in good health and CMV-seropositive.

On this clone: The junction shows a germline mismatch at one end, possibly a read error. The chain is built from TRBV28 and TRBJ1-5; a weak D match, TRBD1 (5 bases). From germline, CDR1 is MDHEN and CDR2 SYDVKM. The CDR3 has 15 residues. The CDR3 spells CASSLRGLTSTTSYF. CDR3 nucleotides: TGTGCCAGCAGTCTTCGGGGACTTACCTCGACTACCTCCTATTTT.

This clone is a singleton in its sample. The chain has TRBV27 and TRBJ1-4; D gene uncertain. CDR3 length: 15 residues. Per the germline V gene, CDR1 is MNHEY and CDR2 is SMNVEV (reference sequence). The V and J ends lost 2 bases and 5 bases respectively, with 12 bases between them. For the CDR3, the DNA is TGTGCCAGCAGTTTAGGAGGGCGGGTAAATGAAAAACTGTTTTTT. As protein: CASSLGGRVNEKLFF.

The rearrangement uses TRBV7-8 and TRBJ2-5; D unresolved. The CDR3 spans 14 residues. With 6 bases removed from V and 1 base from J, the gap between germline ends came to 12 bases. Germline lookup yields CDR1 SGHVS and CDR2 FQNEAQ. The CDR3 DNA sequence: TGTGCCAGCAGTCAACAGACACTCCAAGAGACCCAGTACTTC. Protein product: CASSQQTLQETQYF.

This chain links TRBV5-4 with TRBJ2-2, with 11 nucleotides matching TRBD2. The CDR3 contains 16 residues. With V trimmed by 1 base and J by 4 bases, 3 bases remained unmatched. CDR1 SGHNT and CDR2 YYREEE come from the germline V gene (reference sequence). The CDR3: CASSLPSGRTTGELFF. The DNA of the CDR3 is TGTGCCAGCAGCTTGCCTAGCGGGAGGACCACCGGGGAGCTGTTTTTT.

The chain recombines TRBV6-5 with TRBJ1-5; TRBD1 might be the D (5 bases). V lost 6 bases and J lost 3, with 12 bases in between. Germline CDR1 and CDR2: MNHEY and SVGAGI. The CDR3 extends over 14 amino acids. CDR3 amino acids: CASSPGGTNQPQHF. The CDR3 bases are TGTGCCAGCAGCCCCGGGGGTACCAATCAGCCCCAGCATTTT.

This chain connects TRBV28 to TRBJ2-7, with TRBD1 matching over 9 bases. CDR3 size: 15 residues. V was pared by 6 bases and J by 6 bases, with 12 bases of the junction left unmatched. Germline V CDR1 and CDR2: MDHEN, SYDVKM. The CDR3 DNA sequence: TGTGCCAGCAGCTTGGGGGGGACAGGGATGGGCGAGCAGTACTTC. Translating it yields CASSLGGTGMGEQYF.

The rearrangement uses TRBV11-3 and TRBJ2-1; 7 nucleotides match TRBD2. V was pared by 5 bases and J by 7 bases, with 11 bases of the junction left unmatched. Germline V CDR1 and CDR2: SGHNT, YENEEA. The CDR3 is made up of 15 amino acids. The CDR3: CASSVYGGSLNEQFF. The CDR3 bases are TGTGCCAGCAGCGTTTATGGCGGGAGCCTGAATGAGCAGTTCTTC.

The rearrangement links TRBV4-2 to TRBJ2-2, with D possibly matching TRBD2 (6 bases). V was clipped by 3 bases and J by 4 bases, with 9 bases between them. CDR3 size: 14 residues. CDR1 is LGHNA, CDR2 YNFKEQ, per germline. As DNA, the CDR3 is TGTGCCAGCAGCCAGAGGGACTCCACCGGGGAGCTGTTTTTT. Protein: CASSQRDSTGELFF.

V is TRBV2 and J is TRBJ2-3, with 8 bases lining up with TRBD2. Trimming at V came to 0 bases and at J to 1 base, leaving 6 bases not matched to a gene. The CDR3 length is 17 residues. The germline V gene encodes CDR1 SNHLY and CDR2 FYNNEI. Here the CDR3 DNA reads TGTGCCAGCAGTGAAGCAAGGCTAGCGGGCCGCACAGATACGCAGTATTTT. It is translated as CASSEARLAGRTDTQYF.

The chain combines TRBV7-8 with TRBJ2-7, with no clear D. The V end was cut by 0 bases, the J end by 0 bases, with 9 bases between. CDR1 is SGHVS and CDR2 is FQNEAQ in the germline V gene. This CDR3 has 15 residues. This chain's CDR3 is CASSLAVYSSYEQYF. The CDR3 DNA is TGTGCCAGCAGCTTAGCGGTGTACAGCTCCTACGAGCAGTACTTC.

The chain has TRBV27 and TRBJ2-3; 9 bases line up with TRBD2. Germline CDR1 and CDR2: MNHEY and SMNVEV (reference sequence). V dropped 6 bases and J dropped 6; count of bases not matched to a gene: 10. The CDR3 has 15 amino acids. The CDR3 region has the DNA TGTGCCAGCAGACCCCCGGGACTAGCAACTGATACGCAGTATTTT. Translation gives CASRPPGLATDTQYF.

CDR3 DNA sequence: TGCGCCAGCAGCCCGGCGGGACTAGGGGCCTACAATGAGCAGTTCTTC. It encodes CASSPAGLGAYNEQFF. The chain employs TRBV5-1 and TRBJ2-1; 8 nucleotides align to TRBD2. The germline V gene encodes CDR1 SGHRS and CDR2 YFSETQ. With V trimmed by 4 bases and J by 2 bases, 8 bases remained unmatched. The CDR3 totals 16 residues.

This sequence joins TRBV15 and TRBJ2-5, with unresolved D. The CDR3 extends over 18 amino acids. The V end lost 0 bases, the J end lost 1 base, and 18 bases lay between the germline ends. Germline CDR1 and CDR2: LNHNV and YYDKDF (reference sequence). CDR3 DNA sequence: TGTGCCACCAGCAGAGATCCTCTAGGAAGTACCCCCCAAGAGACCCAGTACTTC. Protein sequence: CATSRDPLGSTPQETQYF.

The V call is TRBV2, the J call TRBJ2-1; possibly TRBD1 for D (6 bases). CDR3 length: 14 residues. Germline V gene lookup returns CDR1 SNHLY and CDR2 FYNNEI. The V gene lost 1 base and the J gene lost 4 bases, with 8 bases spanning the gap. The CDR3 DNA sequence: TGTGCCAGCAGTGAAGGGGGGCCGTACAATGAGCAGTTCTTC. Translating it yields CASSEGGPYNEQFF.

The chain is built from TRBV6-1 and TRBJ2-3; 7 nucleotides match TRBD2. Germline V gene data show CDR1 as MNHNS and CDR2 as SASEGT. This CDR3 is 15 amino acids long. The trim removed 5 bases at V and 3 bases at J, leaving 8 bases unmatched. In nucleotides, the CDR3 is TGTGCCAGCAGTTTGACTAGCCAAAGGACAGATACGCAGTATTTT. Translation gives CASSLTSQRTDTQYF.

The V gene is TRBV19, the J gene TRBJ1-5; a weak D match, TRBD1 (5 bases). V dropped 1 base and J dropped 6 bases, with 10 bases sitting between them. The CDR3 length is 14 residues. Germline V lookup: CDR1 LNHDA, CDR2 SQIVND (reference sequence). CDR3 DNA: TGTGCCAGTAGTATAGCAGGGATTGGTCAGCCCCAGCATTTT. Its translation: CASSIAGIGQPQHF.

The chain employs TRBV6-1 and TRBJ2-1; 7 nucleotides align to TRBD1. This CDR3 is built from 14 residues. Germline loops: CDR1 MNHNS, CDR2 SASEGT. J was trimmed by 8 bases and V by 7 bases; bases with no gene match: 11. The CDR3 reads CASTGQVEGDEQFF. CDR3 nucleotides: TGTGCCAGCACTGGACAGGTAGAGGGGGATGAGCAGTTCTTC.

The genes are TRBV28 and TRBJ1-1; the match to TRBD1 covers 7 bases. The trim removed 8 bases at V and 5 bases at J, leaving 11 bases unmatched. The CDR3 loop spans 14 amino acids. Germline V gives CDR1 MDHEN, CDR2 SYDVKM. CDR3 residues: CASASSGGWTEAFF. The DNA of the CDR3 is TGTGCCAGCGCATCGTCAGGGGGATGGACTGAAGCTTTCTTT.

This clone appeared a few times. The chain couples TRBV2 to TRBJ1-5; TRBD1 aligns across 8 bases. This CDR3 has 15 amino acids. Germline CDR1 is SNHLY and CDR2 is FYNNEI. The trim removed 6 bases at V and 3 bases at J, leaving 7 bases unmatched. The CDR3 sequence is CASRTDRGANQPQHF. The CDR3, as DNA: TGTGCCAGCAGGACAGACAGGGGTGCCAATCAGCCCCAGCATTTT.

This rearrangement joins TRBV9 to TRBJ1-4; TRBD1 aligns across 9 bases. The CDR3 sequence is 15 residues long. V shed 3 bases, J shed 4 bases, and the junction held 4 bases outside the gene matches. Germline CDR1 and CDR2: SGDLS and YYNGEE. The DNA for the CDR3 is TGTGCCAGCAGCGACGGGACAGGGCATAATGAAAAACTGTTTTTT. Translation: CASSDGTGHNEKLFF.

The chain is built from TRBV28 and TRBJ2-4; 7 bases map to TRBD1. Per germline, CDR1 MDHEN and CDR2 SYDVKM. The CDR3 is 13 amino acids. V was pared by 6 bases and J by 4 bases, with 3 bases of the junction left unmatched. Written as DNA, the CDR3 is TGTGCCAGCAGCGACAGGGTAAAAAACATTCAGTACTTC. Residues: CASSDRVKNIQYF. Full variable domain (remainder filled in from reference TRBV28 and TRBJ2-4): DVKVTQSSRYLVKRTGEKVFLECVQDMDHENMFWYRQDPGLGLRLIYFSYDVKMKEKGDIPEGYSVSREKKERFSLILESASTNQTSMYLCASSDRVKNIQYFGAGTRLSVL.

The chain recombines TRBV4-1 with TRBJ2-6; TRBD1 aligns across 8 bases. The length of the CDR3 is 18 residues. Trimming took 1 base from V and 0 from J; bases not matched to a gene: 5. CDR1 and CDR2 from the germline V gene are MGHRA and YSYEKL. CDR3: CASSQVGTGYSGANVLTF. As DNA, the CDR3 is TGCGCCAGCAGCCAAGTAGGGACAGGCTACTCTGGGGCCAACGTCCTGACTTTC.

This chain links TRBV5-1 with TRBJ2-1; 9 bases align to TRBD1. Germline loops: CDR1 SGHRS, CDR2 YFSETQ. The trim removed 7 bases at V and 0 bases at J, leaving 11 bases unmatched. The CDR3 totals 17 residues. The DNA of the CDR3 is TGCGCCAGCGCGTTGACAGGGGGGCTCAGCTCCTACAATGAGCAGTTCTTC. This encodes CASALTGGLSSYNEQFF.

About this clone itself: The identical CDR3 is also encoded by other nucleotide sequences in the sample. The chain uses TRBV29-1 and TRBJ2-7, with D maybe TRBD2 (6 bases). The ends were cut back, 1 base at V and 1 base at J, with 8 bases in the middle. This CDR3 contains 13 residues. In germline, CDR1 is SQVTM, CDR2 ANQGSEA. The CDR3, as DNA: TGCAGCGTTGAAGCAGGAGGGTCCTACGAGCAGTACTTC. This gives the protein CSVEAGGSYEQYF.

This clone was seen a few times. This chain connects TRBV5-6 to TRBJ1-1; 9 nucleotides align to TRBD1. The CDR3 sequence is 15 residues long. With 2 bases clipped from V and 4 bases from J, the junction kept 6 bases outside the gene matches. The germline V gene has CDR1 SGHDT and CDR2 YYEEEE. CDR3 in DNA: TGTGCCAGCAGCTTCGGACAGGGGAGGGCCACTGAAGCTTTCTTT. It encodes CASSFGQGRATEAFF.

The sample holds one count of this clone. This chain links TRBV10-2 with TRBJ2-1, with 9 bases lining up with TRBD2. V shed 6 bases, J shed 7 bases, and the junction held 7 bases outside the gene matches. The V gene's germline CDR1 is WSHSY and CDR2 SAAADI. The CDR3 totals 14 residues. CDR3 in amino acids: CASSGTSILNEQFF. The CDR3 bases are TGCGCCAGCAGCGGGACTAGCATACTAAATGAGCAGTTCTTC.